One sample yielded the 26 T cell receptor beta chains listed below, sequenced in a study of T cell responses to AZD1222 COVID-19 vaccine. Data came from immunoSEQ multiplex PCR; TCRdb stores just in-frame clones and leaves some out. The top ten hold 18% of the sample, which has about 130,000 clones, 88% seen once. The material was peripheral blood, obtained on day 0 of MenACWY control vaccination. These receptor sequences come from an adult in good health.

On this clone: Other DNA sequences in the sample encode the same CDR3. The genes are TRBV9 and TRBJ2-3, with 7 positions matching TRBD2. CDR3 length equals 16 residues. Germline V gene lookup returns CDR1 SGDLS and CDR2 YYNGEE. The V segment lost 0 bases and the J segment 0 bases; nucleotides outside the gene matches: 4. The CDR3 sequence: CASSVGFSGSTDTQYF. In DNA, the CDR3 is TGTGCCAGCAGCGTAGGGTTTAGCGGGAGCACAGATACGCAGTATTTT.

This CDR3 is CASSFRDRDNEQFF. Here the CDR3 DNA reads TGTGCCAGCAGCTTCCGGGATAGAGACAATGAGCAGTTCTTC. The chain has TRBV5-5 and TRBJ2-1; a possible D gene is TRBD2 (5 bases). V was trimmed by 2 bases and J by 5 bases, leaving 11 bases between them. CDR1 and CDR2 (germline): SGHKS, YYEKEE (reference sequence). This CDR3 region has 14 residues.

The chain joins TRBV5-6 to TRBJ1-2; maybe TRBD1 (6 bases). CDR3 size: 16 residues. With 0 bases removed from V and 2 bases from J, the gap between germline ends came to 14 bases. From germline, CDR1 is SGHDT and CDR2 YYEEEE. In DNA, the CDR3 is TGTGCCAGCAGCTTGGACAGGGTGGTTCCCAACTATGGCTACACCTTC. Encoded protein: CASSLDRVVPNYGYTF.

This clone was detected only a few times. V is TRBV6-1 and J is TRBJ2-7; D might be TRBD1 or TRBD2, each matching 5 bases. V was clipped by 4 bases and J by 0 bases, with 16 bases between them. The CDR3 consists of 16 residues. CDR1 is MNHNS and CDR2 is SASEGT in the germline V gene. The CDR3 protein is CASSVLQGGFSYEQYF. The CDR3 nucleotides are TGTGCCAGCAGTGTCCTGCAGGGCGGGTTCTCCTACGAGCAGTACTTC.

This clone came up once. The chain carries TRBV28 and TRBJ1-5, with D hard to call. Trimming stripped 6 bases from V and 2 bases from J, with 11 bases between. CDR3 size: 14 residues. Germline V gives CDR1 MDHEN, CDR2 SYDVKM. The CDR3 is CASSLAGGNQPQHF. As DNA, the CDR3 is TGTGCCAGCAGCCTCGCGGGAGGCAATCAGCCCCAGCATTTT.

The chain combines TRBV11-3 with TRBJ2-1, with 11 bases aligning to TRBD2. With 4 bases clipped from V and 2 bases from J, the junction kept 10 bases outside the gene matches. Germline loops: CDR1 SGHNT, CDR2 YENEEA. This CDR3 contains 18 residues. The CDR3 nucleotides are TGTGCCAGCAGCTCCTCAACGTTACTAGCGGGAGCCTACAATGAGCAGTTCTTC. It codes for CASSSSTLLAGAYNEQFF. The full variable domain, rest sourced from reference TRBV11-3 and TRBJ2-1, is EAGVVQSPRYKIIEKKQPVAFWCNPISGHNTLYWYLQNLGQGPELLIRYENEEAVDDSQLPKDRFSAERLKGVDSTLKIQPAELGDSAVYLCASSSSTLLAGAYNEQFFGPGTRLTVL.

The rearrangement joins TRBV24-1 to TRBJ1-5; D remains ambiguous. CDR3 length: 16 residues. Per germline, CDR1 KGHDR and CDR2 SFDVKD. Trimming removed 5 bases from V and 5 bases from J, with 18 bases in between. Here the CDR3 reads CATSGDLERVDQPQHF. In DNA, the CDR3 is TGTGCCACCAGTGGTGATCTCGAGCGTGTGGATCAGCCCCAGCATTTT.

The chain uses TRBV5-1 and TRBJ2-3, with 9 bases fitting TRBD1. With V trimmed by 4 bases and J by 4 bases, 10 bases remained unmatched. CDR3 length: 16 residues. CDR1 SGHRS and CDR2 YFSETQ come from the germline V gene. The chain's CDR3 is CASSVSGTGRSDTQYF. CDR3 nucleotides: TGCGCCAGCAGCGTCTCCGGGACAGGGCGTTCAGATACGCAGTATTTT.

This sequence joins TRBV6-4 and TRBJ1-1; D is ambiguous. The germline V gene has CDR1 MRHNA and CDR2 SNTAGT. CDR3 length equals 12 residues. Trimming cost V 3 bases and J 4 bases, with 6 bases left between them. The CDR3 is CASSESRTEAFF. The CDR3 DNA sequence: TGTGCCAGCAGTGAATCCCGCACTGAAGCTTTCTTT.

This chain uses TRBV1 with TRBJ1-3; the D call of TRBD1 is as the table states it, not checked on the DNA. TRBV1 is listed as a pseudogene. The CDR3 is made up of 16 amino acids. Here the CDR3 DNA reads TGCACCAGCAGCCAAGGGGACAGGGGAACTGGAAACACCATATATTTT. It translates to CTSSQGDRGTGNTIYF.

The chain uses TRBV20-1 and TRBJ2-7, with TRBD2 as a possible D gene (6 bases). The CDR3 is made up of 14 amino acids. CDR1 and CDR2 from the germline V gene are DFQATT and SNEGSKA (reference sequence). Trimming left V 3 bases short and J 2 bases short, with 14 bases between. The DNA for the CDR3 is TGCAGTGCTAGTGATATAGCGGCGCCCTACGAGCAGTACTTC. Translation gives CSASDIAAPYEQYF.

The chain recombines TRBV5-1 with TRBJ2-7, with TRBD1 matching 10 bases. Trimming at V came to 4 bases and at J to 2 bases, leaving 6 bases not matched to a gene. Germline V CDR1 and CDR2: SGHRS, YFSETQ. The CDR3 contains 15 residues. The CDR3 sequence is CASSRSDRGAYEQYF. In nucleotides, the CDR3 is TGCGCCAGCAGCCGATCGGACAGGGGGGCCTACGAGCAGTACTTC.

The rearrangement joins TRBV28 to TRBJ2-2, with D perhaps matching TRBD1 or TRBD2 (6 bases each). CDR3 length: 15 residues. The V gene's germline CDR1 is MDHEN and CDR2 SYDVKM. Trimming removed 3 bases at V and 5 bases at J, with 13 bases between. The CDR3 spells CASSFHRAGTGELFF. Here the CDR3 DNA reads TGTGCCAGCAGTTTCCACAGGGCGGGGACCGGGGAGCTGTTTTTT. The full variable domain, completed using reference TRBV28 and TRBJ2-2, is DVKVTQSSRYLVKRTGEKVFLECVQDMDHENMFWYRQDPGLGLRLIYFSYDVKMKEKGDIPEGYSVSREKKERFSLILESASTNQTSMYLCASSFHRAGTGELFFGEGSRLTVL.

This rearrangement joins TRBV28 to TRBJ2-2; TRBD1 matches at 8 bases. Germline V gives CDR1 MDHEN, CDR2 SYDVKM. The V segment lost 6 bases and the J segment 0 bases; nucleotides outside the gene matches: 3. The CDR3 has 15 residues. The CDR3 DNA reads as TGTGCCAGCAGACCGACAGGGGCGAACACCGGGGAGCTGTTTTTT. Translated: CASRPTGANTGELFF.

The chain carries TRBV11-2 and TRBJ1-6; 8 positions agree with TRBD1. V shed 4 bases and J 5 bases; nucleotides not matched to a gene: 1. The CDR3 sequence is 14 residues long. CDR1 SGHAT and CDR2 FQNNGV come from the germline V gene. CDR3 protein: CASSSQGDNSPLHF. The DNA for the CDR3 is TGTGCCAGCAGCTCACAGGGGGATAATTCACCCCTCCACTTT.

This sequence joins TRBV28 and TRBJ1-5, with TRBD1 identical over 10 bases. Germline V lookup: CDR1 MDHEN, CDR2 SYDVKM. The CDR3 sequence is 17 residues long. Trimming at V came to 7 bases and at J to 9 bases, leaving 18 bases not matched to a gene. The CDR3 loop reads CASTTTVRDRGYWPQHF. In DNA, the CDR3 is TGTGCCAGCACGACTACTGTCAGGGACAGGGGCTATTGGCCCCAGCATTTT.

The chain has TRBV7-9 and TRBJ2-1; 7 nucleotides line up with TRBD2. This CDR3 has 16 residues. The V and J ends lost 1 base and 3 bases, in that order; junction bases with no gene match: 6. The germline gives CDR1 SEHNR, CDR2 FQNEAQ (reference sequence). The CDR3 DNA follows: TGTGCCAGCAGCTTAGGGGACTATGGGGTCTACAATGAGCAGTTCTTC. Translating gives CASSLGDYGVYNEQFF.

The V gene is TRBV27, the J gene TRBJ2-1; D is undetermined. The length of the CDR3 is 13 residues. Germline V gene data show CDR1 as MNHEY and CDR2 as SMNVEV (reference sequence). Trimming shortened V by 4 bases and J by 5 bases, and 9 bases separated the two germline ends. The CDR3 loop reads CASSSTLNNEQFF. For the CDR3, the DNA is TGTGCCAGCAGTTCAACTCTAAACAATGAGCAGTTCTTC.

This rearrangement joins TRBV6-2 or TRBV6-3 to TRBJ2-7; 8 bases line up with TRBD2. The trim removed 9 bases at V and 7 bases at J, leaving 14 bases unmatched. The CDR3 sequence is 14 residues long. The germline CDR1 and CDR2 sequences are MNHEY and SVGEGT. The chain's CDR3 is CASSMAGGLWEQYF. CDR3 nucleotide sequence: TGTGCCAGTAGCATGGCGGGAGGTCTCTGGGAGCAGTACTTC.

This clone was seen just once. This rearrangement joins TRBV28 to TRBJ1-6; D gene ambiguous. The ends were cut back, 6 bases at V and 8 bases at J, with 26 bases in the middle. Germline V CDR1 and CDR2: MDHEN, SYDVKM. This CDR3 comprises 18 residues. This CDR3 reads CASSYRESWASRHSPLHF. The CDR3 DNA reads TGTGCCAGCAGCTACCGCGAGTCCTGGGCCTCCAGGCATTCACCCCTCCACTTT.

The J gene is TRBJ2-5, the V gene TRBV14; D is perhaps TRBD2 (5 bases). The CDR3 loop spans 14 amino acids. CDR1 is SGHDN, CDR2 FVKESK, per germline. The V and J ends lost 3 bases and 7 bases respectively, with 15 bases between them. This chain's CDR3 is CASSHGAEMMTQYF. CDR3 nucleotides: TGTGCCAGCAGCCACGGAGCGGAAATGATGACCCAGTACTTC.

CDR3 in amino acids: CASSQPLEFSEQFF. The CDR3 DNA follows: TGTGCCAGCAGCCAACCCCTGGAATTCAGTGAGCAGTTCTTC. V usage is TRBV4-2 and J usage is TRBJ2-1; D is unresolved. Trimming removed 2 bases at V and 9 bases at J, with 14 bases between. Per germline, CDR1 LGHNA and CDR2 YNFKEQ. CDR3 length: 14 amino acids.

V is TRBV5-6 and J is TRBJ2-7; the D gene is possibly TRBD1 (6 bases). This CDR3 is built from 13 residues. Trimming took 4 bases from V and 3 from J, leaving 11 bases between them. Germline V gene data show CDR1 as SGHDT and CDR2 as YYEEEE. The CDR3 DNA is TGTGCCAGCAGCCCAACAGGGATCTACGAGCAGTACTTC. Its translation is CASSPTGIYEQYF.

V gene TRBV28 combines with J gene TRBJ2-7; D not certain. This CDR3 is 13 amino acids long. Germline V gene lookup returns CDR1 MDHEN and CDR2 SYDVKM. V lost 2 bases and J 5 bases, leaving 10 bases between the germline ends. CDR3 sequence: CASSLKGTHEQYF. In DNA, the CDR3 is TGTGCCAGCAGTTTAAAGGGTACCCACGAGCAGTACTTC.

The gene calls are TRBV11-2 and TRBJ2-7, with 8 nucleotides matching TRBD2. After removal of 2 bases from V and 3 bases from J, the junction contained 6 bases not matched to a gene. This CDR3 comprises 15 residues. The germline CDR1 and CDR2 sequences are SGHAT and FQNNGV. In nucleotides, the CDR3 is TGTGCCAGCAGCTTAAAGCGGGAGATTTTCTACGAGCAGTACTTC. Protein sequence: CASSLKREIFYEQYF.

This rearrangement joins TRBV15 to TRBJ2-3; TRBD2 might be the D (5 bases). V lost 0 bases and J 2 bases, leaving 9 bases between the germline ends. The length of the CDR3 is 15 residues. The germline gives CDR1 LNHNV, CDR2 YYDKDF (reference sequence). The CDR3 DNA reads as TGTGCCACCAGCAGAGATGTACGGGACACAGATACGCAGTATTTT. It yields the protein CATSRDVRDTDTQYF.